This T cell receptor beta chain appears in the sequencing data of a study of OX40 agonist ivuxolimab in advanced cancers. Per germline, CDR1 MDHEN and CDR2 SYDVKM. The junction had 13 bases not matched to a gene; V was cut back by 5 bases and J by 4 bases. This CDR3 spans 17 amino acids. Generated by immunoSEQ multiplex PCR, the TCRdb table keeps only in-frame clones and is missing some. The table has approximately 59,000 clones, about 81% seen once. The input for sequencing was CD4+ or CD8+ T cells sorted from blood, taken in a trial of the OX40 agonist ivuxolimab. The rearrangement joins TRBV28 to TRBJ1-5; 8 bases are shared with TRBD1. The TCR sequence derives from an adult with an advanced solid tumor such as melanoma, head and neck, liver or kidney cancer. In DNA, the CDR3 is TGTGCCAGCAGTACAAGTAGGACAGGGTTTCGGAATCAGCCCCAGCATTTT. Translation: CASSTSRTGFRNQPQHF.